The clone carrying this TCR beta chain was seen once. This sample was taken from a study of blood T cell repertoires in COVID-19. Clones were read by immunoSEQ multiplex PCR, and TCRdb kept only the in-frame ones, dropping some. The data hold over 200,000 clones, with about four fifths observed a single time. CDR1 is SGHRS and CDR2 is YFSETQ in the germline V gene. V gave up 4 bases and J gave up 7 bases; unmatched junction bases: 7. CDR3 length: 14 residues. The receptor comes from a man aged 80 or over with acute or convalescent COVID-19. The source material was peripheral blood. The genes are TRBV5-1 and TRBJ2-1; TRBD1 matches 8 bases. The CDR3 reads CASSTGQAVNEQFF. CDR3 DNA: TGCGCCAGCAGCACGGGACAGGCTGTAAATGAGCAGTTCTTC.